The sequence of this TCR beta chain was determined in a study of shared clonotypes between healthy human individuals (dated by TCRdb to 2019 to 2021). In the study overall: The cohort comprised two women and a few men aged 18 to 49 years. Between about 0.8 and 8.9 billion PBMCs per donor were obtained by leukapheresis. To increase sequencing depth and limit assay-specific biases, TCR repertoire library preparation and sequencing were carried out by different laboratories using diverse techniques. Blood TCR repertoires of a handful of healthy adults were deeply sequenced to estimate repertoire size and the extent of clonotype sharing between individuals.

As to this clone: It has no known antigen specificity. No much larger clonotype is one base removed from it; base qualities were not supplied.

TCR CDR3 regions were amplified from genomic DNA by multiplex PCR using the deep immunoSEQ assay. Extracted genomic DNA from each cell subset was spread evenly across all wells of several immunoSEQ 96-well plates, with each plate serving as a replicate. For unsorted PBMC, 250 to 300 ng of genomic DNA, equivalent to 25,000 to 35,000 T cell genomes, went into each replicate PCR. Ten immunoSEQ deep assay plates were used to sequence the unsorted PBMC genomic DNA. The purified libraries were quantified using a Qubit 3.0 fluorometer, sized with a Bioanalyzer 2100, and then quantified again using the KAPA Library Quantification kit. Each immunoSEQ 96-well plate was sequenced on its own single-read 150-cycle Illumina NextSeq 550 flow cell. Concerning the study's data processing: Because only junctional sequences without quality scores were contained in the immunoSEQ output, filtering matching that applied to full-length reads could not be performed. Sequences were annotated with PyIR, a Python wrapper for IgBLAST v1.9, using IMGT germline references to assign V/J genes and CDR3. Reads with weak V/J assignments (E-value above 1e-6), missing CDR3, stop codons, out-of-frame junctions, or ambiguous translated residues were removed. V3J clonotypes were defined as sequences sharing an identical inferred V gene, J gene, and CDR3 amino acid sequence. The percentage overlap between two repertoires was calculated by dividing the number of shared unique clonotypes by the size of the smaller repertoire. RTK rarefaction, the Chao1 estimator, and Recon v2.1 estimates of unobserved clonotypes were used to assess repertoire richness. TCRdb re-hosts the immuneACCESS table, in-frame sequences only. Its copies lack some clones; in the studies checked, an unresolved V gene accounts for under half of them, and the cause for the rest is not known. V, J and clone size were drawn from that table, and D and trimming were deduced from the DNA. Recorded for this sample are 550,000 to 600,000 clones; around 76% of them occurred a single time. About 11% of the sample lies in the top ten.

What the work shows at the level of the full study, not this receptor alone: Sampling was restricted to blood, and TCR repertoires in tissues likely differ from the TCR repertoires found in blood. Based on pairwise subsampling, the degree of clonotype sharing among donors was expected to be affected by sequencing depth. Because the study included only a small number of donors, the genetic and exposure-history diversity represented was limited.

Donors were healthy HIV-negative adults with no recently reported acute infections or vaccinations. All donors were Caucasian adults living in Nashville, Tennessee, USA. For unsorted samples, around 90 million PBMCs were counted, and genomic DNA was extracted using the QIAamp DNA Blood Mini kit. Blood was obtained by leukapheresis, after which PBMCs were separated by Ficoll-Histopaque density gradient centrifugation and cryopreserved in liquid nitrogen vapor phase. Trimmed from V: 0 bases; trimmed from J: 4 bases; junction bases lacking a gene match: 11. Spanning cysteine to phenylalanine, the CDR3 consists of 17 amino acids. CDR3 DNA only is kept here, 51 bases in frame from base 1. CDR1 is given as LNHNV and CDR2 as YYDKDF, both from the germline V gene (reference sequence).

The sequence links TRBV15 to TRBJ2-5; TRBD2 lines up with 7 middle nucleotides. Sequencing used PBMCs. The TCR originated in a woman aged 40 to 55 in good health. Some clones in this sample may be carry-over from other donors' samples. The CDR3 region reads CATSRDMLGGLGETQYF. The DNA sequence is as follows: TGTGCCACCAGCAGAGATATGCTGGGGGGGTTAGGAGAGACCCAGTACTTC. Here the CDR3 is joined to the reference TRBV15 and TRBJ2-5 genes, and the full variable domain is: DAMVIQNPRYQVTQFGKPVTLSCSQTLNHNVMYWYQQKSSQAPKLLFHYYDKDFNNEADTPDNFQSRRPNTSFCFLDIRSPGLGDTAMYLCATSRDMLGGLGETQYFGPGTRLLVL.